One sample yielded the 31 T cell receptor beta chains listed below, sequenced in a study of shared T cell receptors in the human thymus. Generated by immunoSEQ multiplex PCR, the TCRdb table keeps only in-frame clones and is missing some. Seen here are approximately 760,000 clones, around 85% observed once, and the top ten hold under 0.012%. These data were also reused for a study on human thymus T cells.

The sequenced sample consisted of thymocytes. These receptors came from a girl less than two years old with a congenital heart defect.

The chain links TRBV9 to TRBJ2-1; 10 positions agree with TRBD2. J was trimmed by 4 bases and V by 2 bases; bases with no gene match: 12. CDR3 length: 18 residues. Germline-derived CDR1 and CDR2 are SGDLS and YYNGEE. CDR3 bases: TGTGCCAGCAGCGTCCGGACTAGCGGATCCCATAGGTACAATGAGCAGTTCTTC. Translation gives CASSVRTSGSHRYNEQFF.

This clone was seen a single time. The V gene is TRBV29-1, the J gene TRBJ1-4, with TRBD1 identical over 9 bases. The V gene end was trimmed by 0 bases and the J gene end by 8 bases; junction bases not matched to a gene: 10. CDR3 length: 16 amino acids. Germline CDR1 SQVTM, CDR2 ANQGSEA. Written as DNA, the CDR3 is TGCAGCGTTGAAGATCTTCAGGGACAGGGTTCCGAAAAACTGTTTTTT. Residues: CSVEDLQGQGSEKLFF.

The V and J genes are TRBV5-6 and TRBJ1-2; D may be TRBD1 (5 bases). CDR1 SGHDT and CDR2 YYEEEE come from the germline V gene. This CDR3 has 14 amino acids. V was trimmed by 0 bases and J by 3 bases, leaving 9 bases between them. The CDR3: CASSLEPQDYGYTF. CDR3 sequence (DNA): TGTGCCAGCAGCTTGGAACCACAGGACTATGGCTACACCTTC.

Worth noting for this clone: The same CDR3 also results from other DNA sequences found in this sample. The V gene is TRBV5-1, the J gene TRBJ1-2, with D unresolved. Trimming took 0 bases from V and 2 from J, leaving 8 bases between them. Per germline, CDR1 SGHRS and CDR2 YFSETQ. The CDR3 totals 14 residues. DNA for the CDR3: TGCGCCAGCAGCTTGGACAGCCCAAACTATGGCTACACCTTC. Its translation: CASSLDSPNYGYTF.

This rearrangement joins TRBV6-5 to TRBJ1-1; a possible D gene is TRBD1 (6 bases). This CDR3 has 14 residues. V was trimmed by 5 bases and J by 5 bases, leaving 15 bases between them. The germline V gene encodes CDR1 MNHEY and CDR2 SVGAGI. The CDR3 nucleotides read TGTGCCAGCAGTCCGGGACACTTGGGGACTGAAGCTTTCTTT. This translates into CASSPGHLGTEAFF.

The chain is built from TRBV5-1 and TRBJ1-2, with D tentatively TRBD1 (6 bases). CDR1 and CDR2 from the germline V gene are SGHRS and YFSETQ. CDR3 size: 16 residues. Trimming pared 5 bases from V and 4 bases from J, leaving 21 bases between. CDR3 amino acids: CASSRSVGGGSYGYTF. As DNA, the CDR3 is TGCGCCAGCAGTCGCAGCGTTGGGGGGGGCTCCTATGGCTACACCTTC.

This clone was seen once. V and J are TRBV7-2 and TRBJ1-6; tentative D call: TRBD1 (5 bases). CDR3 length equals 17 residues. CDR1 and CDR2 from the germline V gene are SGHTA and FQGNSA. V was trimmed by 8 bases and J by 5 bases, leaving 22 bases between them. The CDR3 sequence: CASVLKARAKNNSPLHF. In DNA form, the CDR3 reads TGTGCCAGCGTCTTGAAGGCCAGGGCCAAAAATAATTCACCCCTCCACTTT.

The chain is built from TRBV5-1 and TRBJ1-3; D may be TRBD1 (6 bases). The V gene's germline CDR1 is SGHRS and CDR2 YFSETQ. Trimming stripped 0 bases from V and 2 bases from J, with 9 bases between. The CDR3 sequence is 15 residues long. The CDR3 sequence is CASSLEGGTGNTIYF. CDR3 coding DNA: TGCGCCAGCAGCTTGGAAGGGGGAACTGGAAACACCATATATTTT.

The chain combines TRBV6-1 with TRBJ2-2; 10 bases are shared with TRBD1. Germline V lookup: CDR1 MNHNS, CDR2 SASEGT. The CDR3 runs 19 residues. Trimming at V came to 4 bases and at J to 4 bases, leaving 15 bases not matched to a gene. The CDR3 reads CASSGPGQGPQAFTGELFF. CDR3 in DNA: TGTGCCAGCAGTGGCCCGGGACAGGGGCCCCAGGCGTTCACCGGGGAGCTGTTTTTT.

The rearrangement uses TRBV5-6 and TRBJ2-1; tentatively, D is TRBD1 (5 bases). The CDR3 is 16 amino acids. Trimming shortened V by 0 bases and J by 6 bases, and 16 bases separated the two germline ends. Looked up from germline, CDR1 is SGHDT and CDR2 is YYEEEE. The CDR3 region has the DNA TGTGCCAGCAGCTTGGAGGCAGGGCGAATTGTCAATGAGCAGTTCTTC. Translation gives CASSLEAGRIVNEQFF.

The CDR3 protein is CASSLEGGRNTIYF. The CDR3 DNA sequence: TGCGCCAGCAGCTTGGAGGGGGGGCGAAACACCATATATTTT. This chain joins TRBV5-1 and TRBJ1-3; a weak D match, TRBD1 (6 bases). The CDR3 extends over 14 amino acids. Germline values: CDR1 SGHRS, CDR2 YFSETQ. The V gene lost 0 bases and the J gene lost 5 bases, with 9 bases spanning the gap.

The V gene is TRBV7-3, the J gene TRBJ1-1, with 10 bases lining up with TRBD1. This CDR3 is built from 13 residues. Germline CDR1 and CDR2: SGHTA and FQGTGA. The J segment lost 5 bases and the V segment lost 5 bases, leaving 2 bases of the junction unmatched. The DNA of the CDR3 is TGTGCCAGCAGCCCGGGACAGGGGACTGAAGCTTTCTTT. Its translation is CASSPGQGTEAFF.

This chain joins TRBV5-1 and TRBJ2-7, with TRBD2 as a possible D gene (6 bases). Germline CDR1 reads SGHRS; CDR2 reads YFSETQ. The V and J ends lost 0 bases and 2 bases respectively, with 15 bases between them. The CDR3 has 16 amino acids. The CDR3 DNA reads TGCGCCAGCAGCTTGGTCCCCGGGACTTTAGCCTACGAGCAGTACTTC. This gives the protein CASSLVPGTLAYEQYF.

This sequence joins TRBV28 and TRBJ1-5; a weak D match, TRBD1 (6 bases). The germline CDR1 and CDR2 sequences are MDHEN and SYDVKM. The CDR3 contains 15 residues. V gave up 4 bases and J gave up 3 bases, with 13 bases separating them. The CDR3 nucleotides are TGTGCCAGCAGTTCCCGCGACAGGCTCAATCAGCCCCAGCATTTT. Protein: CASSSRDRLNQPQHF.

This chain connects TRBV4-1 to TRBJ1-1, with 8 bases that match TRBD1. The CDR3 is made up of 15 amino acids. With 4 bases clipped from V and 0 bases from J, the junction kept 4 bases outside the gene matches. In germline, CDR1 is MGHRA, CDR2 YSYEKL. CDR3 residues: CASSPGGEMNTEAFF. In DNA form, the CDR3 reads TGCGCCAGCAGCCCAGGGGGCGAAATGAACACTGAAGCTTTCTTT.

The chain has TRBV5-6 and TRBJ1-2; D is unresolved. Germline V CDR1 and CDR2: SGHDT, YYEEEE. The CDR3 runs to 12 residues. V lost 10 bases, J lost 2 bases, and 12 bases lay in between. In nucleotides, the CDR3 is TGTGCCGTATGCGAAATAAACTATGGCTACACCTTC. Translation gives CAVCEINYGYTF. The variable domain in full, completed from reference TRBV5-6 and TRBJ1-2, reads DAGVTQSPTHLIKTRGQQVTLRCSPKSGHDTVSWYQQALGQGPQFIFQYYEEEERQRGNFPDRFSGHQFPNYSSELNVNALLLGDSALYLCAVCEINYGYTFGSGTRLTVV.

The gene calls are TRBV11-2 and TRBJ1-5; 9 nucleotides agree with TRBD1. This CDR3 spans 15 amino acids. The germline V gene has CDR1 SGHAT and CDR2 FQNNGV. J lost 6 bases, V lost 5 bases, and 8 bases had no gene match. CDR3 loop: CASSLRDREGQPQHF. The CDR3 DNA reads TGTGCCAGCAGCCTCCGGGACAGGGAGGGTCAGCCCCAGCATTTT.

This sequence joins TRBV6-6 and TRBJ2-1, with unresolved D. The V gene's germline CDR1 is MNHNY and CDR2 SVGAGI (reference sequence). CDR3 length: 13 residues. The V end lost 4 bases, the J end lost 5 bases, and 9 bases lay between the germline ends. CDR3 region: CASSSEQDNEQFF. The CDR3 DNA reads TGTGCCAGCAGTTCCGAACAAGACAATGAGCAGTTCTTC.

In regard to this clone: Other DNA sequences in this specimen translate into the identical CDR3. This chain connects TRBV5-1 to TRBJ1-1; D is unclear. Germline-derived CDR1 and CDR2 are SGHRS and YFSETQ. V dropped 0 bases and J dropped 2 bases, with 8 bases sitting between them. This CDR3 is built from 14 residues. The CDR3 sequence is CASSLGEGNTEAFF. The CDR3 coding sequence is TGCGCCAGCAGCTTGGGGGAGGGAAACACTGAAGCTTTCTTT.

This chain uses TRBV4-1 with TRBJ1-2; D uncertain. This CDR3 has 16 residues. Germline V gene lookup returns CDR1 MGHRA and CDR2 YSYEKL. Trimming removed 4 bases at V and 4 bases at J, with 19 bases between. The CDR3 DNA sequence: TGCGCCAGCAGCCCCCGTCCCAGTGGAGGGTCCTATGGCTACACCTTC. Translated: CASSPRPSGGSYGYTF.

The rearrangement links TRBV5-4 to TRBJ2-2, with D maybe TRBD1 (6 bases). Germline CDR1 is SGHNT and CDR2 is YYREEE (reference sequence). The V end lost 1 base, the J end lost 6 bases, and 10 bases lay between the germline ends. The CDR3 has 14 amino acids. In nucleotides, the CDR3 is TGTGCCAGCAGCTTGCAGGGGTGGGCCGGGGAGCTGTTTTTT. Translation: CASSLQGWAGELFF. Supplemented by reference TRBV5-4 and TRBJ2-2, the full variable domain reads ETGVTQSPTHLIKTRGQQVTLRCSSQSGHNTVSWYQQALGQGPQFIFQYYREEENGRGNFPPRFSGLQFPNYSSELNVNALELDDSALYLCASSLQGWAGELFFGEGSRLTVL.

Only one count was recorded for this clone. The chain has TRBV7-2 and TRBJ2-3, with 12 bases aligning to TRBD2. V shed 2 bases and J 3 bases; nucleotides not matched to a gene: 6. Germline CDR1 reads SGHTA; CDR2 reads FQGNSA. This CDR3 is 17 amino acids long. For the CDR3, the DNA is TGTGCCAGCAGCTTACCCGAGACTAGCGGGGGTACAGATACGCAGTATTTT. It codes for CASSLPETSGGTDTQYF. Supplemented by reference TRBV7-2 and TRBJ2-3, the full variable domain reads GAGVSQSPSNKVTEKGKDVELRCDPISGHTALYWYRQSLGQGLEFLIYFQGNSAPDKSGLPSDRFSAERTGGSVSTLTIQRTQQEDSAVYLCASSLPETSGGTDTQYFGPGTRLTVL.

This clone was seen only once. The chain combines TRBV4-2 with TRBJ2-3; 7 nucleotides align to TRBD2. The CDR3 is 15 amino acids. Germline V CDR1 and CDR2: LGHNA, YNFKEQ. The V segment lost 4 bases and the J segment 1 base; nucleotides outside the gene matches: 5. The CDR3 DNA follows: TGTGCCAGCAGCCGCGCGGGGGATCGCACAGATACGCAGTATTTT. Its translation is CASSRAGDRTDTQYF.

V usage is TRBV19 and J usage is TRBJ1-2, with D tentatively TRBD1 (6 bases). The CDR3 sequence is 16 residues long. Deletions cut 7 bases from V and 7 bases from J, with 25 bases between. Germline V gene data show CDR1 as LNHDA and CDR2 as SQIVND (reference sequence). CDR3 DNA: TGTGCCAGTAACCCCGAGGGGTGGGGGCCCCGGGCTGGCTACACCTTC. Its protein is CASNPEGWGPRAGYTF.

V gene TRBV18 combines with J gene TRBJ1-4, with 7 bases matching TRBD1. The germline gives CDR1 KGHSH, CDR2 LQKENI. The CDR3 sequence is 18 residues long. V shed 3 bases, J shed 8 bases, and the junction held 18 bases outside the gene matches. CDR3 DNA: TGTGCCAGCTCACCGTCACCTATGAGACAGGGTGGAGGGGAAAAACTGTTTTTT. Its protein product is CASSPSPMRQGGGEKLFF.

Here the CDR3 DNA reads TGCGCCAGCAGCTTGGTAGCGGGGACGACTGCGAACACCGGGGAGCTGTTTTTT. It is translated as CASSLVAGTTANTGELFF. The chain couples TRBV5-1 to TRBJ2-2; 8 nucleotides align to TRBD2. The ends lost 0 bases at V and 0 bases at J; junction bases unmatched: 7. The CDR3 runs to 18 residues. The germline CDR1 and CDR2 sequences are SGHRS and YFSETQ.

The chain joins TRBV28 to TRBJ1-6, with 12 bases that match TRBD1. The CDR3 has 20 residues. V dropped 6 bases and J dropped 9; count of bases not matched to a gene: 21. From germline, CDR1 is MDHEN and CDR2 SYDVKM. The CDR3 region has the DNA TGTGCCAGCAGGCCTCTCCGGGACAGGGGGCGCAGAGGCGAAGGTTCACCCCTCCACTTT. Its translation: CASRPLRDRGRRGEGSPLHF.

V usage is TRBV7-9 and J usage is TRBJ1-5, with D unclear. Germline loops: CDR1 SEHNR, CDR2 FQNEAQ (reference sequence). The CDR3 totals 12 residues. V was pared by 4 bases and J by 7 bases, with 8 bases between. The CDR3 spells CASSSQQQPQHF. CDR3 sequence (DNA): TGTGCCAGCAGCTCCCAACAGCAGCCCCAGCATTTT.

The CDR3: CASSSVPGWDSYNEQFF. CDR3 nucleotides: TGTGCCAGCAGCTCCGTTCCAGGGTGGGACAGCTACAATGAGCAGTTCTTC. The chain uses TRBV5-4 and TRBJ2-1; the match to TRBD1 covers 7 bases. Trimming removed 3 bases from V and 3 bases from J; junction bases left unmatched: 12. Germline CDR1 is SGHNT and CDR2 is YYREEE (reference sequence). The CDR3 consists of 17 residues.

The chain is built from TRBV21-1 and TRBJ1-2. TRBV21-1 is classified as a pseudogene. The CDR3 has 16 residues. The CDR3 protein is CASSKEREGPRDGYTF. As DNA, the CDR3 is TGTGCCAGCAGCAAAGAAAGGGAGGGCCCTCGCGATGGCTACACCTTC.

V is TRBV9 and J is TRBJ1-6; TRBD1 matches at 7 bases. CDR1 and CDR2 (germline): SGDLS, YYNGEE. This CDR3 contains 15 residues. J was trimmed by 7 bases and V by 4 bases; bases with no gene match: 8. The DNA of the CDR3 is TGTGCCAGCAGCCCATCCCGACAGGGAAATTCACCCCTCCACTTT. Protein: CASSPSRQGNSPLHF.